These T cell receptor beta chains were read from a single sample in a study of glioma-infiltrating T cells. TCRdb processed the multiplex PCR reads anew with MiXCR; each CDR3 protein has one entry. The sample carries around 190,000 distinct CDR3 sequences, about 32% recorded once. Source material: glioma tissue, nonneoplastic brain tissue, or PBMCs (not recorded which). Receptors were obtained from a human donor with low-grade glioma or glioblastoma, undergoing nonglioma brain surgery, or in good health (not recorded which). CDR3s include the opening cysteine and the closing phenylalanine or tryptophan. The size of a clone is reported for some rows only, either as once, few or many, or as a class for expanded clones.

many,TRBJ2-2,TRBV12-3/TRBV12-4,13,CASSAINTGELFF
many,TRBJ2-7,TRBV4-3,17,CASSQELVTGSSYEQYF
few,TRBJ1-2,TRBV7-9,12,CATKTGNYGYTF
NA,TRBJ1-1,TRBV7-9,13,CARSQEAAAEAFF
many,TRBJ2-3,TRBV7-2,17,CASSLTPSGTSTDTQYF
NA,TRBJ2-3,TRBV28,14,CASSSGGGTDTQYF
many,TRBJ2-7,TRBV5-1,14,CASSPPGQGYEQYF
many,TRBJ2-7,TRBV28,12,CASSSPTVEQYF
many,TRBJ2-3,TRBV24-1,13,CATESQRTDTQYF
many,TRBJ1-5,TRBV6-5,17,CASSYAIPGQGDQPQHF
many,TRBJ2-5,TRBV20-1,13,CSASGAGEETQYF
NA,TRBJ2-3,TRBV4-3,16,CASSQDHGISTDTQYF
few,TRBJ2-7,TRBV4-3,16,CASSQVYGSNSYEQYF
NA,TRBJ2-5,TRBV27,14,CASSAPDREETQYF
few,TRBJ2-7,TRBV4-3,16,CASSRSAQGVSYEQYF
many,TRBJ2-7,TRBV20-1,14,CSARVGNSDYEQYF
many,TRBJ2-1,TRBV29-1,11,CSVEGFDEQFF
few,TRBJ2-1,TRBV4-1,18,CASSQKRGRREVRNEQFF
NA,TRBJ1-5,TRBV12-3/TRBV12-4,12,CAISLILQPQHF
NA,TRBJ2-2,TRBV4-3,16,CASSLVLGARTGELFF
NA,TRBJ1-5,TRBV19,15,CASSILTGGNEPQHF
few,TRBJ2-1,TRBV4-3,15,CASSQDWQTSDEQFF
NA,TRBJ2-7,TRBV4-2,19,CASSRGVVGLARGSYEQYF
NA,TRBJ2-7,TRBV15,16,CATSRRLAGGHYEQYF
NA,TRBJ2-5,TRBV19,14,CASTMTGDSETQYF
few,TRBJ2-1,TRBV9,16,CASSVYLGGSYNEQFF
many,TRBJ1-5,TRBV12-3/TRBV12-4,13,CASSFDSNQPQHF
many,TRBJ2-5,TRBV7-2,16,CASSPLSGRPQETQYF
many,TRBJ2-7,TRBV20-1,12,CSADDRAREQYF
few,TRBJ2-3,TRBV9,17,CASSARTSGSLTDTQYF
NA,TRBJ2-3,TRBV12-3/TRBV12-4,12,CASSYLPGTQYF
once,TRBJ2-7,TRBV15,16,CATSRDGEAGHYEQYF
few,TRBJ2-2,TRBV29-1,13,CSVDSAHTGELFF
many,TRBJ2-3,TRBV27,17,CATLGLAGSRSTDTQYF
many,TRBJ1-1,TRBV7-9,15,CASSSASLMNTEAFF
NA,TRBJ2-3,TRBV7-6,19,CASSSGIFGSELGTDAQYF
many,TRBJ2-7,TRBV6-1,13,CASSPGPSYEQYF
many,TRBJ2-1,TRBV7-2,12,CASSLATYEQFF
many,TRBJ1-6,TRBV28,12,CASAIFGNTLHF
many,TRBJ2-1,TRBV20-1,17,CSARDASGRRSYNEQFF
many,TRBJ2-7,TRBV7-6,14,CASSRTSGIYEQYF
many,TRBJ2-6,TRBV20-1,15,CSARRGNSGANVLTF